These 9 T cell receptor beta chains share one sample of origin, sequenced in a study of T-cell reconstitution after alpha-beta-depleted transplantation in children. Unique molecular identifiers were incorporated when the TCRbeta library was constructed. TCRdb processed the PCR reads anew with MiXCR; each CDR3 protein has one entry. The table includes 200,000 to 250,000 distinct CDR3 sequences, roughly 9% detected once. Sequences were derived from PBMCs from the stem cell graft donor, sampled from the stem cell graft. All receptors derive from a human donor who donated a stem cell graft to a child with acute lymphoblastic leukemia.

This clonotype showed up many times. The V and J genes are TRBV5-1 and TRBJ2-3; D ambiguous. Trimming took 0 bases from V and 6 from J, leaving 14 bases between them. The CDR3 has 15 residues. Germline values: CDR1 SGHRS, CDR2 YFSETQ. The DNA for the CDR3 is TGCGCCAGCAGCTTGGATGTGGGATCGTCTGATACGCAGTATTTT. It is translated as CASSLDVGSSDTQYF.

This clonotype was seen many times. The V gene is TRBV12-3 or TRBV12-4, the J gene TRBJ2-1; weak D call: TRBD2 (5 bases). V shed 10 bases and J shed 10 bases, with 17 bases lying between them. The CDR3 loop spans 12 amino acids. The CDR3 sequence is CATDLGPGEQFF. CDR3 coding DNA: TGTGCCACCGACCTTGGCCCGGGAGAGCAGTTCTTC.

The rearrangement uses TRBV6-5 and TRBJ1-1; D perhaps matches TRBD1 (5 bases). The germline gives CDR1 MNHEY, CDR2 SVGAGI. The CDR3 has 15 amino acids. Deletions cut 1 base from V and 6 bases from J, with 15 bases between. The CDR3 DNA reads as TGTGCCAGCAGTTACTTTCGGGGGATTGGCGCTGAAGCTTTCTTT. Translated, it gives CASSYFRGIGAEAFF.

V and J are TRBV20-1 and TRBJ2-3; the D call may be TRBD1 or TRBD2 (5 bases each). CDR1 and CDR2 (germline): DFQATT, SNEGSKA (reference sequence). The V end lost 2 bases, the J end lost 0 bases, and 12 bases lay between the germline ends. The CDR3 has 15 amino acids. CDR3 protein: CSARTGPTSTDTQYF. As DNA, the CDR3 is TGCAGTGCTAGAACGGGACCGACGAGCACAGATACGCAGTATTTT.

The chain combines TRBV7-6 with TRBJ1-6, with 7 bases matching TRBD1. The J segment lost 7 bases and the V segment lost 6 bases, leaving 6 bases of the junction unmatched. This CDR3 is 14 amino acids long. Germline CDR1 reads SGHVS; CDR2 reads FNYEAQ. CDR3 nucleotides: TGTGCCAGCAGAACCGGGACAGAAAATTCACCCCTCCACTTT. The encoded protein is CASRTGTENSPLHF.

In its sample, this clonotype was seen a few times. J is TRBJ1-4 and V is TRBV9; D ambiguous. The CDR3 has 16 amino acids. Trimming removed 0 bases at V and 0 bases at J, with 9 bases between. Per the germline V gene, CDR1 is SGDLS and CDR2 is YYNGEE. Here the CDR3 DNA reads TGTGCCAGCAGCGTAGGTGTCTCCACAACTAATGAAAAACTGTTTTTT. As protein: CASSVGVSTTNEKLFF.

This clonotype was observed at least ten times. The V and J genes are TRBV7-2 and TRBJ2-5; 7 bases are shared with TRBD1. The CDR3 covers 12 residues. The V gene's germline CDR1 is SGHTA and CDR2 FQGNSA. The V segment lost 6 bases and the J segment 4 bases; nucleotides outside the gene matches: 2. The CDR3 region is CASSNRGETQYF. The CDR3 coding sequence is TGTGCCAGCAGTAACAGGGGAGAGACCCAGTACTTC.

In this sample, this clonotype turned up many times. V usage is TRBV29-1 and J usage is TRBJ2-2; TRBD1 matches 8 bases. V lost 2 bases to trimming and J lost 1 base; unmatched junction nucleotides: 6. The CDR3 consists of 16 residues. CDR1 is SQVTM, CDR2 ANQGSEA, per germline. The chain's CDR3 is CSVESRTGMNTGELFF. Here the CDR3 DNA reads TGCAGCGTTGAATCCCGGACAGGGATGAACACCGGGGAGCTGTTTTTT.

The rearrangement joins TRBV5-1 to TRBJ2-6; 10 bases agree with TRBD1. The germline V gene has CDR1 SGHRS and CDR2 YFSETQ. The V and J ends lost 4 bases and 1 base, in that order; junction bases with no gene match: 5. The CDR3 totals 17 residues. DNA for the CDR3: TGCGCCAGCAGCCAGGGGACAGGGGTGTCTGGGGCCAACGTCCTGACTTTC. This translates into CASSQGTGVSGANVLTF.